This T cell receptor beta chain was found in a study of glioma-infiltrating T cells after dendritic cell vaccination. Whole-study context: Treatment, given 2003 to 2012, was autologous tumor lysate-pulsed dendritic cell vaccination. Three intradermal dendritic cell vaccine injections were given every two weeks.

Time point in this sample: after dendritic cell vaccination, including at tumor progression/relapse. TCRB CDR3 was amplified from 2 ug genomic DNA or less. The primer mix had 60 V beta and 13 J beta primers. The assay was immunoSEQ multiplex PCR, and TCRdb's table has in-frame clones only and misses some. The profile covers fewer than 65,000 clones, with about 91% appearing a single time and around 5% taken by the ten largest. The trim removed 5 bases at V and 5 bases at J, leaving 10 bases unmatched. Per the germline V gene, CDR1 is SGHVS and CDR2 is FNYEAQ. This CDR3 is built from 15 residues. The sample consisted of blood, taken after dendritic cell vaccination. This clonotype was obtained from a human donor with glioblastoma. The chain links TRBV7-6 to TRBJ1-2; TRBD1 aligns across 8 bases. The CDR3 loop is CASSDGTGGQYGYTF. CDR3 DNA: TGTGCCAGCAGCGATGGAACAGGGGGTCAGTATGGCTACACCTTC.